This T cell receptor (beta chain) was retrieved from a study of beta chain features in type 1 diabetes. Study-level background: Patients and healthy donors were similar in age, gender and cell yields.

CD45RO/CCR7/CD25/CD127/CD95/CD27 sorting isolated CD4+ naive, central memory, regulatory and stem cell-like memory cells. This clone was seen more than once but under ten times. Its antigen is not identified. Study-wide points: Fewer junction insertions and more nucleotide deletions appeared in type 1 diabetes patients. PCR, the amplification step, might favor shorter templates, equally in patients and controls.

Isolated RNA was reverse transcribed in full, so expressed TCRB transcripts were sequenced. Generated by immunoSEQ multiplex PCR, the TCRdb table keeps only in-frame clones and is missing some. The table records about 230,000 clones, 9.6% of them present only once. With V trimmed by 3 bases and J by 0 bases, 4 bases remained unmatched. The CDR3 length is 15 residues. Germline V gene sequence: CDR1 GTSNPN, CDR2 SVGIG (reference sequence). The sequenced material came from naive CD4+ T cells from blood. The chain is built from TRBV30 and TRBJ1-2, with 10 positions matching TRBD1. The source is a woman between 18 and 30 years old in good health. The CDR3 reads CAWRTGGFSNYGYTF. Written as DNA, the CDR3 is TGTGCCTGGAGGACAGGGGGCTTCTCTAACTATGGCTACACCTTC.